Listed here are 15 T cell receptor beta chains from one sample, sequenced in a study of blood T cells in healthy people across ages. Alongside a J-beta primer mix, a sample-barcoded 5' primer served in a second PCR lasting 7 to 11 cycles. TCRdb re-derived calls from the 5' RACE reads in MiXCR, one entry per CDR3 protein. The data hold hundreds of thousands of distinct CDR3 sequences, with about 45% observed a single time. Input material: blood. These receptors originate from a man at least 80 years old in good health.

The chain has TRBV20-1 and TRBJ2-1; 14 bases map to TRBD2. The CDR3 sequence is 15 residues long. Germline V gene data show CDR1 as DFQATT and CDR2 as SNEGSKA (reference sequence). After removal of 5 bases from V and 5 bases from J, the junction contained 5 bases not matched to a gene. The CDR3 sequence is CSAAPGLAGDNEQFF. CDR3 coding DNA: TGCAGTGCTGCCCCGGGACTAGCGGGAGACAATGAGCAGTTCTTC.

Concerning this clonotype itself: Since a much larger clone is just one base distant, this may be a read error. This chain connects TRBV20-1 to TRBJ2-5; 8 bases agree with TRBD1. Per germline, CDR1 DFQATT and CDR2 SNEGSKA (reference sequence). The V gene end was trimmed by 6 bases and the J gene end by 11 bases; junction bases not matched to a gene: 11. The CDR3 runs to 12 residues. The CDR3 is CSALQGVYEQYF. The CDR3 coding sequence is TGCAGTGCCCTACAGGGGGTCTATGAGCAGTACTTC.

The chain combines TRBV7-2 with TRBJ2-7; 16 nucleotides match TRBD2. The CDR3 sequence is 19 residues long. V lost 4 bases to trimming and J lost 4 bases; unmatched junction nucleotides: 13. The germline CDR1 and CDR2 sequences are SGHTA and FQGNSA. The CDR3 protein is CASSSSPPGLAGGLYEQYF. CDR3 DNA: TGTGCCAGCAGCTCGAGCCCGCCGGGACTAGCGGGAGGGCTATACGAGCAGTACTTC.

The gene calls are TRBV28 and TRBJ1-2; 11 nucleotides match TRBD1. This CDR3 comprises 14 residues. V trimming: 1 base; J trimming: 7 bases; junction bases outside the gene matches: 2. CDR1 is MDHEN and CDR2 is SYDVKM in the germline V gene. CDR3 nucleotide sequence: TGTGCCAGCAGTTTATACGGGACAGGGGGTGGCTACACCTTC. Translated, it gives CASSLYGTGGGYTF.

The CDR3 DNA reads TGTGCCAGCTCCCCTGCGGGACTAGCCCAAGAGACCCAGTACTTC. It encodes CASSPAGLAQETQYF. The chain recombines TRBV7-2 with TRBJ2-5; 9 nucleotides agree with TRBD2. In germline, CDR1 is SGHTA, CDR2 FQGNSA. The ends lost 8 bases at V and 1 base at J; junction bases unmatched: 8. There are 15 residues in the CDR3.

The chain is built from TRBV29-1 and TRBJ2-3; TRBD1 matches 9 bases. The CDR3 runs 13 residues. Losses at the gene ends were 6 bases for V and 2 bases for J; bases not matched to a gene: 3. CDR1 is SQVTM and CDR2 is ANQGSEA in the germline V gene. DNA of the CDR3: TGCAGCGTGGGGACAGGGATCACAGATACGCAGTATTTT. The encoded protein is CSVGTGITDTQYF.

On this clonotype: Being one base from a much bigger clone, this may be a read error. CDR3 residues: CASSDPGQGFGYNEQYF. For the CDR3, the DNA is TGTGCCAGCAGTGATCCGGGACAGGGATTCGGGTACAATGAGCAGTACTTC. The chain carries TRBV12-3 or TRBV12-4 and TRBJ2-1; 9 bases fit TRBD1. The last part of the DNA fits TRBJ2-7 better; the J call may be wrong. The CDR3 is 17 residues long.

This rearrangement joins TRBV28 to TRBJ2-7; D unresolved. This CDR3 contains 14 residues. Germline CDR1 and CDR2: MDHEN and SYDVKM. V was clipped by 6 bases and J by 3 bases, with 15 bases between them. This CDR3 is CASSPRRKIYEQYF. The CDR3, as DNA: TGTGCCAGCAGCCCTCGTCGAAAAATCTACGAGCAGTACTTC.

This clonotype was counted a few times. This chain uses TRBV7-2 with TRBJ2-7; TRBD1 matches 10 bases. Germline V gene data show CDR1 as SGHTA and CDR2 as FQGNSA. After removal of 6 bases from V and 3 bases from J, the junction contained 14 bases not matched to a gene. The CDR3 covers 17 residues. CDR3 coding DNA: TGTGCCAGCAGTCCTAGCCGCGGGACAGGGGAAGTCTACGAGCAGTACTTC. Translated: CASSPSRGTGEVYEQYF.

The chain couples TRBV6-2 or TRBV6-3 to TRBJ2-7, with TRBD2 identical over 8 bases. Germline CDR1 reads MNHEY; CDR2 reads SVGEGT. The CDR3 has 15 amino acids. The V and J ends lost 2 bases and 7 bases, in that order; junction bases with no gene match: 10. The CDR3 sequence: CASSYGTRSYNEQYF. For the CDR3, the DNA is TGTGCCAGCAGTTACGGGACTAGGTCCTACAATGAGCAGTACTTC.

The genes are TRBV6-1 and TRBJ1-2; D call uncertain. V gave up 2 bases and J gave up 2 bases, with 9 bases separating them. Germline V gene data show CDR1 as MNHNS and CDR2 as SASEGT. The CDR3 loop spans 14 amino acids. The CDR3 loop is CASSEMLDNYGYTF. As DNA, the CDR3 is TGTGCCAGCAGTGAAATGCTGGACAACTATGGCTACACCTTC.

This clonotype came up a few times. The chain carries TRBV7-2 and TRBJ2-5, with 7 bases matching TRBD1. Germline CDR1 reads SGHTA; CDR2 reads FQGNSA. With V trimmed by 5 bases and J by 11 bases, 8 bases remained unmatched. The length of the CDR3 is 12 residues. CDR3 nucleotide sequence: TGTGCCAGCAGCGTCGACAGGGCCCAGCAGTACTTC. Amino acid sequence: CASSVDRAQQYF.

The J gene is TRBJ2-3, the V gene TRBV6-2 or TRBV6-3, with TRBD2 identical over 10 bases. CDR3 length equals 16 residues. The germline CDR1 and CDR2 sequences are MNHEY and SVGEGT. After removal of 6 bases from V and 3 bases from J, the junction contained 9 bases not matched to a gene. The CDR3 nucleotides are TGTGCCAGCAGCCGGAGACTAGCGGGCCTGACAGATACGCAGTATTTT. This translates into CASSRRLAGLTDTQYF.

J is TRBJ2-3 and V is TRBV12-3 or TRBV12-4; unclear D gene. Trimming shortened V by 5 bases and J by 5 bases, and 5 bases separated the two germline ends. CDR3 length: 11 residues. The CDR3 protein is CASSKVDTQYF. As DNA, the CDR3 is TGTGCCAGCAGTAAAGTAGATACGCAGTATTTT.

Concerning this clonotype: This sequence may be a read error, since a much larger clone differs from it by one base. This chain joins TRBV29-1 and TRBJ2-2; D might be TRBD2 (5 bases). V lost 7 bases and J 0 bases, leaving 21 bases between the germline ends. The CDR3 sequence is 17 residues long. Germline-derived CDR1 and CDR2 are SQVTM and ANQGSEA. The CDR3 DNA reads as TGCAGCGAGAAGCGGCAGGACTTACAATCGAACACCGGGGAGCTGTTTTTT. This translates into CSEKRQDLQSNTGELFF.